A single sample gave rise to the 4 T cell receptor beta chains below, sequenced in a study of cytomegalovirus exposure and HLA in healthy donors. Use of 60 Vbeta and 13 Jbeta primers characterized the PCR. Some clones are missing from TCRdb's copy, which holds only in-frame ones; the method was immunoSEQ multiplex PCR. The sample carries 85,000 to 120,000 clones, 65% to 80% recorded once. Sequencing input: PBMCs. Receptors were obtained from a woman aged 50 to 60 in good health and CMV-seropositive.

The gene calls are TRBV7-9 and TRBJ2-1; 13 bases match TRBD2. The CDR3 has 19 amino acids. After removal of 2 bases from V and 2 bases from J, the junction contained 9 bases not matched to a gene. The V gene's germline CDR1 is SEHNR and CDR2 FQNEAQ (reference sequence). CDR3 nucleotide sequence: TGTGCCAGCAGCTTAAGCGGGACTAGCGGGGCGGTGACCTACAATGAGCAGTTCTTC. Amino acids: CASSLSGTSGAVTYNEQFF. The full variable domain, rest sourced from reference TRBV7-9 and TRBJ2-1, is DTGVSQNPRHKITKRGQNVTFRCDPISEHNRLYWYRQTLGQGPEFLTYFQNEAQLEKSRLLSDRFSAERPKGSFSTLEIQRTEQGDSAMYLCASSLSGTSGAVTYNEQFFGPGTRLTVL.

This sequence joins TRBV27 and TRBJ1-1; 12 positions match TRBD1. The CDR3 has 17 residues. With V trimmed by 5 bases and J by 3 bases, 10 bases remained unmatched. The germline V gene encodes CDR1 MNHEY and CDR2 SMNVEV (reference sequence). The CDR3 here is CASSPGTGGWRDTEAFF. For the CDR3, the DNA is TGTGCCAGCAGTCCAGGGACAGGGGGCTGGCGGGACACTGAAGCTTTCTTT.

The chain carries TRBV5-1 and TRBJ1-1; 7 bases align to TRBD1. In germline, CDR1 is SGHRS, CDR2 YFSETQ. This CDR3 has 14 amino acids. After removal of 4 bases from V and 3 bases from J, the junction contained 6 bases not matched to a gene. The CDR3 DNA follows: TGCGCCAGCAGCCTCGACAGGGCCTACACTGAAGCTTTCTTT. This encodes CASSLDRAYTEAFF.

This chain joins TRBV10-3 and TRBJ1-4; D is perhaps TRBD1 (5 bases). Trimming took off 3 bases at V and 2 bases at J, with 7 bases between the two ends. Germline V lookup: CDR1 ENHRY, CDR2 SYGVKD. This CDR3 comprises 14 residues. The CDR3 nucleotides read TGTGCCATCAGTGAAGGGGCGACTAATGAAAAACTGTTTTTT. Its translation is CAISEGATNEKLFF.